This T cell receptor beta chain was sequenced for a study of CD8 T cells in ankylosing spondylitis. Via MiXCR, TCRdb re-called the 5' RACE reads, giving one row per CDR3 protein. The sample shows 750,000 to 850,000 distinct CDR3 sequences, approximately 12% of them seen only once. This clonotype was detected only a few times. What it binds is not known. The germline V gene has CDR1 SGHTA and CDR2 FQGNSA. Trimming pared 5 bases from V and 6 bases from J, leaving 20 bases between. This CDR3 has 15 residues. General observations from the study: The disease-linked clones had a CD8+ phenotype and low blood frequencies. Among TCR beta sequences, a motif of roughly 8 highly homologous variants appeared characteristic of ankylosing spondylitis blood.

The receptor's source is a male donor with ankylosing spondylitis. The chain joins TRBV7-2 to TRBJ2-7, with a weak D call TRBD2 (6 bases). Sequencing was done on a sample of blood, either unsorted or a sorted T cell fraction (not recorded which). The CDR3 reads CASSPQAGRTTEQYF. The CDR3 nucleotides read TGTGCCAGCAGCCCGCAGGCGGGGAGAACTACCGAGCAGTACTTC. Based on the CDR3 plus reference TRBV7-2 and TRBJ2-7, the full variable domain is GAGVSQSPSNKVTEKGKDVELRCDPISGHTALYWYRQSLGQGLEFLIYFQGNSAPDKSGLPSDRFSAERTGGSVSTLTIQRTQQEDSAVYLCASSPQAGRTTEQYFGPGTRLTVT.